The clone carrying this T cell receptor beta chain turned up a few times. Its antigen remains unknown. The PCR employed 60 Vbeta primers together with 13 Jbeta primers. Clones were sequenced by immunoSEQ multiplex PCR, and TCRdb holds only the in-frame ones, with some missing. This sample has over 100,000 clones; roughly 70% occur once, and the top ten carry around 0.9%. Germline-derived CDR1 and CDR2 are MNHNS and SASEGT. The CDR3 totals 14 residues. Trimming cost V 6 bases and J 4 bases; bases outside gene matches: 8. The data are from a study of cytomegalovirus exposure and HLA in healthy donors. Study-wide results and caveats: In a later analysis, at a false discovery rate of 0.05, roughly 17,000 TCR beta sequences were associated with HLA alleles. Later analysis reportedly placed an Asian-associated ancestry cluster below the roughly 690-donor mean in N-insertions. The likely explanation for a cluster of highly shared sequence variants was sequencing artifact. A few chains linked to CMV were shown in vitro to be specific for CMV antigens.

The chain couples TRBV6-1 to TRBJ2-5; TRBD1 matches 7 bases. The origin of this receptor is a woman under 40 in good health and CMV-seronegative. Sequencing was carried out using PBMCs. Here the CDR3 reads CASSPTGVGETQYF. In nucleotides, the CDR3 is TGTGCCAGCAGCCCTACAGGGGTAGGAGAGACCCAGTACTTC.